Listed below are T cell receptor beta chains from one sample, sequenced in a study of blood T cell repertoires in COVID-19. Sequenced by immunoSEQ multiplex PCR; TCRdb stores in-frame clones only, minus some. The sample includes about 150,000 clones, roughly 87% of them seen just once. The sample was PBMCs or T cells enriched from blood (not recorded which). The receptor set was obtained from a woman aged 50 to 65 who had recovered from COVID-19. The CDR3 runs from the conserved cysteine through the conserved F or W. Rows give clone size only sometimes, using once, few, many, or a class for an expanded clone.

TRBV6-5,-,TRBJ2-3,CASSPDGGSTDTQYF
TRBV27,few,TRBJ2-1,CASGTSYNEQFF
TRBV5-4,-,TRBJ1-6,CASSLIQYNSPLHF
TRBV11-3,few,TRBJ1-4,CASSGAANEKLFF
TRBV4-2,-,TRBJ2-4,CASSQGEWAGTKNIQYF
TRBV27,-,TRBJ1-1,CASSSPSFRAGNTEAFF
TRBV6-5,few,TRBJ2-7,CASGTGGDRYEQYF
TRBV11-3,-,TRBJ2-3,CASSLGGSSTDTQYF
TRBV18,-,TRBJ2-3,CASSITGTSGIVTQYF
TRBV29-1,-,TRBJ2-7,CSAGPGGYPHYEQYF
TRBV19,-,TRBJ2-1,CASSNRGAFVSEQFF
TRBV5-6,-,TRBJ2-7,CASSLGSSGSYEQYF
TRBV3-1/TRBV3-2,-,TRBJ2-4,CASSHLDRFGKNIQYF
TRBV5-1,-,TRBJ2-5,CASSLGPAGVLETQYF
TRBV6-1,-,TRBJ1-5,CASSERQGASSQPQHF
TRBV30,-,TRBJ1-6,CAWSALDRVGSPLHF
TRBV2,-,TRBJ2-2,CASSKGLAGDYTGELFF
TRBV28,-,TRBJ1-5,CASSLLSFGGSQPQHF
TRBV3-1/TRBV3-2,-,TRBJ2-1,CASSQLEVDEQFF
TRBV6-2/TRBV6-3,once,TRBJ1-1,CASSKGLDTEAFF
TRBV7-2,-,TRBJ1-4,CASSLMGQKEKLFF
TRBV5-6,once,TRBJ2-1,CASSGTGWREGLGPEQFF
TRBV2,-,TRBJ1-1,CASRGTAVNTEAFF
TRBV4-2,-,TRBJ2-6,CASSQDLSSGANVLTF
TRBV5-4,-,TRBJ2-5,CASSATGTAETQYF
TRBV19,-,TRBJ1-3,CASRLASGNTIYF
TRBV3-1/TRBV3-2,-,TRBJ2-6,CASSPYYPGPGLLRGGANVLTF
TRBV10-3,-,TRBJ1-2,CAISEELPNYGYTF
TRBV7-8,-,TRBJ2-7,CASSLQRVASGSYEQYF
TRBV28,once,TRBJ1-1,CASTRGGMNTEAFF
TRBV5-1,-,TRBJ2-2,CASSLGLAVNTGELFF
TRBV7-8,-,TRBJ1-5,CASSPGQGWVNQPQHF
TRBV28,once,TRBJ1-2,CASRKQGAGRGYTF
TRBV28,-,TRBJ2-1,CASSWYGEQFF
TRBV7-9,once,TRBJ2-2,CASSTWAGENTGELFF
TRBV15,-,TRBJ2-1,CATSRSQESEQFF
TRBV6-4,-,TRBJ1-2,CASGQGLNYGYTF
TRBV18,-,TRBJ2-7,CASSPRLDSGYEQYF
TRBV7-9,-,TRBJ2-7,CASSLLSTGEQYF
TRBV12-3/TRBV12-4,-,TRBJ1-1,CASSSRGTEAFF
TRBV9,-,TRBJ2-3,CASSVGEATQYF